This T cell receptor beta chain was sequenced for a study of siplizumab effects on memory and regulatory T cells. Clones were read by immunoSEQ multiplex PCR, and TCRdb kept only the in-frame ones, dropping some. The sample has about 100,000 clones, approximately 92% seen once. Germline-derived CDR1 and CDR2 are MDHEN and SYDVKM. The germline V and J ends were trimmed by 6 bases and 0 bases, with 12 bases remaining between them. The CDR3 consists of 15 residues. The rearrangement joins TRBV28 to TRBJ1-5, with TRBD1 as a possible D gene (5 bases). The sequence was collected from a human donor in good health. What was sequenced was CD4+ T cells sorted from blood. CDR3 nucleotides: TGTGCCAGCAGATCGACAGCATATAGCAATCAGCCCCAGCATTTT. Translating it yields CASRSTAYSNQPQHF.